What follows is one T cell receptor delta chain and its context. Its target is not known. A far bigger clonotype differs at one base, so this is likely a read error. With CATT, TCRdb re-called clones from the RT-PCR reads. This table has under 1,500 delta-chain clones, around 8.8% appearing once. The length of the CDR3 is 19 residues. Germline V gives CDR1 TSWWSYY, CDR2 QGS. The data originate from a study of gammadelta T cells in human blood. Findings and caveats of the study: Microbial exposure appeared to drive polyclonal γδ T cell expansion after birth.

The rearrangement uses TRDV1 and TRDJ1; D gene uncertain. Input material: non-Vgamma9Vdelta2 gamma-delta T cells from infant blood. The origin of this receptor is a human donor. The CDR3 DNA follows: TGTGCTCTTCGGGAAAAAGTTCTTGCCGAATGCCACAACACCGATAAACTCATCTTT. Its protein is CALREKVLAECHNTDKLIF.